The T cell receptor (beta chain) under discussion was sequenced for a study of OX40 agonist ivuxolimab in advanced cancers. The study in broad terms: The costimulatory receptor OX40 (CD134) was targeted by ivuxolimab, a fully human IgG2 agonistic monoclonal antibody. Intravenous ivuxolimab was administered to patients every 2 weeks at six dose levels: 0.01, 0.1, 0.3, 1.5, 3 and 10 mg/kg. Among the approximately 50 dose-escalation patients, about 19 had hepatocellular carcinoma, 15 or so melanoma, 9 renal cell carcinoma and 9 head and neck cancer. The dose-escalation cohort was about 86% male with a mean age of around 64 years, ranging from about 23 to 85. Prior anti-PD-1, anti-PD-L1 or anti-CTLA-4 therapy was permitted, and checkpoint inhibitors had been received by more than 35% of dose-escalation patients. Three dose-escalation patients achieved partial responses, one with hepatocellular carcinoma and two with cutaneous melanoma. Peripheral TCRbeta sequencing was intended to test whether TCR sequence diversity was altered and clonal T-cell expansion was caused by ivuxolimab. The monotherapy dose-escalation portion (N of about 49 patients) of the phase I ivuxolimab trial is reported in the paper. What the work shows at the level of the full study, not this receptor alone: Low levels of normalized T-cell clonal expansion were also shown by some nonresponding patients. Which antigens the clonally expanded peripheral T cells were specific for was not determined. At doses of 0.1 to 3.0 mg/kg, clonal expansion of both CD4+ and CD8+ T cells in blood was seen between baseline and week 6. In partial responders in the 0.1-3.0 mg/kg groups, normalized peripheral clonal expansion was found to be among the lowest, especially among CD8+ T cells. After ivuxolimab, CD8+ T cells had more expanded clones than CD4+ T cells on average.

To sequence the TCRbeta CDR3 region, genomic DNA was isolated from the sorted cells. TCRbeta CDR3 regions were sequenced using the immunoSEQ Assay. This is the immuneACCESS table as TCRdb keeps it, with only in-frame sequences that have V and J called. A part of the clones is gone; compared with another copy, unresolved V genes explain less than half, and the rest is unexplained. This sample comprises 55,000 to 70,000 clones, around 86% of them detected only once. The top ten clonotypes cover roughly 0.9% of the sample. Patients with a history of autoimmune disease or receiving systemic immunosuppression were excluded from the trial. Peripheral blood for TCR sequencing was drawn from every dose cohort at baseline, at cycle 4 day 1 and at cycle 7 day 1. The samples were drawn from a first-in-human, open-label, multicenter phase I dose-escalation trial of ivuxolimab. The trial enrolled adults with locally advanced or metastatic head and neck squamous cell, hepatocellular, melanoma or renal cell carcinoma. CD4+ and CD8+ T cells were sorted separately from peripheral blood before TCR sequencing.

From the cysteine through the phenylalanine, the CDR3 covers 13 amino acids. The entry retains the CDR3 DNA only, 39 bases that are in frame from base 1. CDR1 is given as SGHRS and CDR2 as YFSETQ, both from the germline V gene. The V end loses 0 bases and the J end loses 5 bases, and a stretch of 8 bases separates them. For this clone: It lacks a known antigen. Base qualities are not at hand, and no much larger clone is one base apart.

The sample consisted of CD4+ or CD8+ T cells sorted from blood, taken in a trial of the OX40 agonist ivuxolimab. The chain joins TRBV5-1 to TRBJ1-1, with the D gene uncertain. This clonotype was sampled from an adult with an advanced solid tumor such as melanoma, head and neck, liver or kidney cancer. CDR3 sequence: CASSLVVGTEAFF. The DNA sequence is as follows: TGCGCCAGCAGCTTGGTAGTTGGTACTGAAGCTTTCTTT.